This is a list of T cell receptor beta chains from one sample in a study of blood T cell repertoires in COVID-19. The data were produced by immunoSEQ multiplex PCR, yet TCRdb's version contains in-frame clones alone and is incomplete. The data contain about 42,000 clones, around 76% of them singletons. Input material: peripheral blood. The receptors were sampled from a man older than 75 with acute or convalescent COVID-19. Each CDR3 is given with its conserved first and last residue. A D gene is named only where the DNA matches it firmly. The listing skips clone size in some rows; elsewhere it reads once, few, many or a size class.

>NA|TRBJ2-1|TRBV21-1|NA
CASSKPPWDIYDEQFF
TGTGCCAGCAGCAAACCCCCGTGGGACATCTATGATGAGCAGTTCTTC
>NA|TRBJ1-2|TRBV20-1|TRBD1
CSASTGGANYGYTF
TGCAGTGCGAGTACAGGGGGAGCTAACTATGGCTACACCTTC
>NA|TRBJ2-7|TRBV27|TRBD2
CASHPTPREGQYEQYF
TGTGCCAGCCACCCCACCCCGCGGGAGGGCCAATACGAGCAGTACTTC
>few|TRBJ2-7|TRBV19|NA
CASSIFGGPYEQYF
TGTGCCAGTAGTATTTTTGGGGGCCCATACGAGCAGTACTTC
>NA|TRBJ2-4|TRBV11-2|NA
CASSLDSKAGQAKNIQYF
TGTGCCAGCAGCTTAGATAGTAAAGCGGGTCAAGCCAAAAACATTCAGTACTTC
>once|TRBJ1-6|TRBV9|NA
CASRGRDSPLHF
TGTGCCAGCAGGGGGAGGGATTCGCCCCTCCACTTT
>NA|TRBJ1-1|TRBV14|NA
CASSLSTEAFF
TGTGCCAGCAGCCTGTCTACTGAAGCTTTCTTT
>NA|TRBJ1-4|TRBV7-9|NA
CASSLVPARGGEKLFF
TGTGCCAGCAGCTTAGTCCCGGCACGGGGGGGTGAAAAACTGTTTTTT
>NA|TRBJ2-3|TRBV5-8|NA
CASSEVGGSKDTQYF
TGTGCCAGCAGCGAGGTCGGGGGTTCTAAAGATACGCAGTATTTT
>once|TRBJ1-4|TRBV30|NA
CAWSELGKLFF
TGTGCCTGGAGTGAACTAGGAAAACTGTTTTTT
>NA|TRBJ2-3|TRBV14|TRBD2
CASSQSSGGAWRTDTQYF
TGTGCCAGCAGCCAATCTAGCGGGGGGGCCTGGAGAACAGATACGCAGTATTTT
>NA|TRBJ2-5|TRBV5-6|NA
CASSTDLAKTQYF
TGTGCCAGCAGCACGGACCTAGCTAAGACCCAGTACTTC
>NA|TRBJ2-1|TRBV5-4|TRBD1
CASSWDSSNEQFF
TGTGCCAGCAGCTGGGACAGCTCCAATGAGCAGTTCTTC
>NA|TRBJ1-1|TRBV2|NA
CASRSGGFEAFF
TGTGCCAGCAGGTCGGGGGGTTTCGAAGCTTTCTTT
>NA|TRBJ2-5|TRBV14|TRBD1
CASSQDSPGQGPYQETQYF
TGTGCCAGCAGCCAAGATAGTCCGGGACAGGGGCCCTACCAAGAGACCCAGTACTTC
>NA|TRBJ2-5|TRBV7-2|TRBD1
CASSKGQHQETQYF
TGTGCCAGCAGCAAGGGACAGCACCAAGAGACCCAGTACTTC
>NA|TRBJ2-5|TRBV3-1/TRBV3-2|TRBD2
CASSAPSGRETQYF
TGTGCCAGCAGCGCGCCTAGCGGGAGGGAGACCCAGTACTTC
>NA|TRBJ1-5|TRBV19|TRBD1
CASSITGARGNQPQHF
TGTGCCAGTAGTATAACAGGGGCTCGTGGCAATCAGCCCCAGCATTTT
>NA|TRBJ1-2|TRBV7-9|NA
CASSPTQGRLGYTF
TGTGCCAGCAGCCCTACACAGGGACGGCTTGGCTACACCTTC
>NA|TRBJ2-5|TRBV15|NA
CATSIDRQETQYF
TGTGCCACCAGCATCGACAGGCAAGAGACCCAGTACTTC
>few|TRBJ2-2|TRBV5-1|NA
CASSLDGTGELFF
TGCGCCAGCAGCTTGGACGGGACCGGGGAGCTGTTTTTT
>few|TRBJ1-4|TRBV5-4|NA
CASSPSGGGSEKLFF
TGTGCCAGCAGCCCGTCGGGAGGGGGAAGTGAAAAACTGTTTTTT
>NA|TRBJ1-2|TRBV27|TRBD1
CASAWGQGDYGYTF
TGTGCCAGCGCTTGGGGACAGGGTGACTATGGCTACACCTTC
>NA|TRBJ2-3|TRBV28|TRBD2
CASRGASGGRGDTQYF
TGTGCCAGCCGCGGGGCTAGCGGGGGCCGTGGGGATACGCAGTATTTT
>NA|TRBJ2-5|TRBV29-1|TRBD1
CSGRTGGKETQYF
TGCAGCGGCCGGACAGGGGGCAAGGAGACCCAGTACTTC
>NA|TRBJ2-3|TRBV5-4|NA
CASSLELAGDTQYF
TGTGCCAGCAGCTTGGAGCTAGCTGGGGATACGCAGTATTTT
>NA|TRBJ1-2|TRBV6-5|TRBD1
CASSYARDRENTF
TGTGCCAGCAGTTACGCCCGGGACAGGGAGAACACCTTC
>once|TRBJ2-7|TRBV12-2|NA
CASRSHPGLAGVEQYF
TGTGCAAGTCGATCCCACCCGGGACTAGCGGGAGTGGAGCAGTACTTC
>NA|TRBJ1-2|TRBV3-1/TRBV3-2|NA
CASSPGGGPGCTF
TGTGCCAGCAGCCCGGGGGGCGGCCCAGGGTGCACCTTC
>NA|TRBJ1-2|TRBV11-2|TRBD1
CASSTGTALYGYTF
TGTGCCAGCAGCACGGGGACAGCCCTCTATGGCTACACCTTC
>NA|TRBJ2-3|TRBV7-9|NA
CASSILVDTQYF
TGTGCCAGCAGCATACTAGTGGATACGCAGTATTTT
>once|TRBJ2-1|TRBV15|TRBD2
CATSKIGLAGDNEQFF
TGTGCCACCAGCAAAATCGGGCTAGCGGGGGACAATGAGCAGTTCTTC
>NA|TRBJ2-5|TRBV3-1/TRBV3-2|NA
CASSQDSQSTQYF
TGTGCCAGCAGCCAAGATTCTCAGTCGACCCAGTACTTC
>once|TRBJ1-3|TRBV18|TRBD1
CASSPSTGGTHTIYF
TGTGCCAGCTCACCATCGACAGGGGGGACGCACACCATATATTTT
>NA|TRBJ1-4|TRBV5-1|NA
CASSLGQLTTNEKLFF
TGCGCCAGCAGCTTGGGACAGCTGACAACTAATGAAAAACTGTTTTTT
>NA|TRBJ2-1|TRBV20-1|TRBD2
CSASLPSGRINEQFF
TGCAGTGCTAGTTTGCCTAGCGGGAGGATCAATGAGCAGTTCTTC